This paragraph reports one T cell receptor (beta chain). The CDR3 runs 15 residues. The V gene end was trimmed by 3 bases and the J gene end by 4 bases; junction bases not matched to a gene: 7. Germline V CDR1 and CDR2: SGHNT, YYREEE (reference sequence). This record comes from a study of technical replicates of blood from four donors. The protocol was immunoSEQ multiplex PCR, while the TCRdb copy is restricted to in-frame clones and leaves out a portion. The sample records 80,000 or so clones, 90% to 95% being singletons. This receptor was taken from a human donor in good health. The sample comprised T cells isolated from PBMCs. The chain couples TRBV5-4 to TRBJ2-5; the match to TRBD1 covers 9 bases. CDR3 loop: CASSSPGQGGETQYF. In DNA, the CDR3 is TGTGCCAGCAGCTCACCGGGACAGGGAGGAGAGACCCAGTACTTC.